The TCR beta chain described here comes from a study of T cells in Graves' hyperthyroidism and ophthalmopathy. RNA transcripts provided the source from which TCR beta CDR3 regions were amplified. HTBI primers drove first-round RT-PCR of the TCR CDR3. MiXCR, applied by TCRdb to the multiplex PCR reads, yields one record per CDR3 protein. Seen here are under 400,000 distinct CDR3 sequences, around a sixth observed once, and the top ten hold approximately 33%. The CDR3 contains 15 residues. The ends were cut back, 1 base at V and 1 base at J, with 10 bases in the middle. Germline V gene lookup returns CDR1 SGHAT and CDR2 FQNNGV. This clonotype was found many times.

What was sequenced was blood. The genes are TRBV11-2 and TRBJ1-1; the D is unclear. The receptor was derived from a man between 25 and 39 years old with Graves' hyperthyroidism. CDR3 in DNA: TGTGCCAGCAGCTTAGGGTGGGTGGAGAACACTGAAGCTTTCTTT. Translating it yields CASSLGWVENTEAFF.